This T cell receptor (beta chain) was obtained from a study of T cell repertoires in cytomegalovirus infection. Study summary: It was recently identified HLA-C-restricted and well-studied HLA-B-restricted CMV epitopes that the study used. Carrying CMV and the relevant HLA type showed in public TCR beta signatures.

TCRdb re-called the reads through MiXCR, storing one row per CDR3 protein. The sample holds approximately 470,000 distinct CDR3 sequences, 40% to 50% seen once. This CDR3 is 12 amino acids long. The V end lost 7 bases, the J end lost 5 bases, and 10 bases lay between the germline ends. Study conclusions and caveats: The study found HLA-C-restricted CMV-specific TCR beta clonotypes dominating the ex vivo response. The cumulative frequency of public TCR beta families distinguished individuals who carried CMV together with the relevant HLA.

A few counts support this clonotype. Its antigen is unknown. The specimen was cultured PBMCs, collected from culture after CMV antigen stimulation. The sequence came from a human donor in good health (CMV status not recorded). Some clones in this sample may be carry-over from other donors' samples. The rearrangement links TRBV12-3 or TRBV12-4 to TRBJ2-3; D is undetermined. CDR3 protein: CASIPTGDTQYF. The CDR3 region has the DNA TGTGCCAGCATCCCCACCGGAGATACGCAGTATTTT.